A selection of T cell receptor beta chains follows, all from one sample in a study of CD8+CD57+ T cells in acquired aplastic anemia. TCRdb re-derived calls from the reads in MiXCR, one entry per CDR3 protein. The data show some 410,000 distinct CDR3 sequences, 65% to 80% seen once. Specimen: sorted CD4+, CD8+, or CD8+CD57+ T cells (not recorded which) from PBMCs. The source is a human donor in good health, serving as a control. The CDR3 runs from the conserved cysteine through the conserved F or W. Each record gives: J gene, V gene, D gene, clone size, CDR3 DNA, CDR3 protein. The D gene is left open where the match is weak. Rows may omit the clone size; those that give it use once, few, many or a size class.

TRBJ1-5	TRBV9	-	-	TGTGCCAGCAGCTTGCCGGCAGAGCAGCACCAGGGTTTT	CASSLPAEQHQGF
TRBJ2-7	TRBV19	TRBD2	once	TGTGCCAGTACCCATAACCGGGGGGATTCCTACGAGCAGTACTTC	CASTHNRGDSYEQYF
TRBJ2-1	TRBV5-1	TRBD1	-	TGCGCCAGCAGCTTAGGCCGCCGGGACAGTGAGCAGTTCTTC	CASSLGRRDSEQFF
TRBJ2-1	TRBV6-5	TRBD1	many	TGTGCCAGCAGTAGAGATCCGGGACAGGGGGTAGTAAATGAGCAGTTCTTC	CASSRDPGQGVVNEQFF
TRBJ1-2	TRBV11-2	-	-	TGTGCCAGCAGCTTAGACAGGATTTCCTTGAATGGCTACACCTTC	CASSLDRISLNGYTF
TRBJ2-7	TRBV7-6	-	-	TGTGCCAGCAGTGATCGCCCAGGACAAAACTACGAGCAGTACTTC	CASSDRPGQNYEQYF
TRBJ1-2	TRBV15	-	-	TGTGCCACCAGCAGAGGGACGCACGGCTATGGCTACACCTTC	CATSRGTHGYGYTF
TRBJ1-2	TRBV6-1	-	-	TGTGCCAGCACCAAACCCCGGACAGCTAACTATGGCTACACCTTC	CASTKPRTANYGYTF
TRBJ1-1	TRBV5-8	-	-	TGTGCCAACCCGGAGGGTCGGAACACTGAAGCTTTCTTT	CANPEGRNTEAFF
TRBJ1-1	TRBV7-6	-	many	TGTGCCAGCAGCTCGAATCCCGGAGGAACTGAAGCTTTCTTT	CASSSNPGGTEAFF
TRBJ1-4	TRBV25-1	-	many	TGTGCCAGCAGTGCCGTTGAAAAACTGTTTTTT	CASSAVEKLFF
TRBJ1-6	TRBV20-1	-	-	TGCAGTGCTAGGAGTCGTAATGAAAAACTCCACTTT	CSARSRNEKLHF
TRBJ1-1	TRBV7-2	-	once	TGTGCCAGCATCTTATTTAGCTCCGAGAACACTGAAGCTTTCTTT	CASILFSSENTEAFF
TRBJ2-6	TRBV6-5	-	many	TGTGCCAGCAGCCGGGGGAGGCTTGGGGCCAACGTCCTGACTTTC	CASSRGRLGANVLTF
TRBJ2-7	TRBV5-1	-	-	TGCGCCAGCAGCTCCAACGACAGGATAACCTACGAGCAGTACTTC	CASSSNDRITYEQYF
TRBJ1-4	TRBV2	-	many	TGTGCCAGCAGAGAGAAGGGTGGGACTAATGAAAAACTGTTTTTT	CASREKGGTNEKLFF
TRBJ1-6	TRBV19	TRBD1	many	TGTGCCAGCAATTTACCGGGACAGGCTTCCTCACCCCTCCACTTT	CASNLPGQASSPLHF
TRBJ1-3	TRBV19	-	-	TGTGCCAGTAGTTATGGACAGCTACTCTCTGGAAACACCATATATTTT	CASSYGQLLSGNTIYF
TRBJ2-5	TRBV20-1	TRBD2	-	TGCAGTGCCCGATTGGGGAGGGAAGAGAAGTACTTC	CSARLGREEKYF
TRBJ2-2	TRBV7-2	-	-	-	CASSFPGFGYTFGFF
TRBJ1-5	TRBV2	-	-	TGTGCCAGCAGTGAATTGACCGATATTCCCCGGCCGCATTTT	CASSELTDIPRPHF
TRBJ2-7	TRBV20-1	-	-	TGCAGCGTTAGAGGGGGGGCCGGTGCTGACTTC	CSVRGGAGADF